These T cell receptor beta chains were read from a single sample in a study of T cell responses to AZD1222 COVID-19 vaccine. Here immunoSEQ multiplex PCR was the method, and the copy in TCRdb shows in-frame clones only, minus some. Of approximately 130,000 clones listed, roughly 85% are singletons. Material: peripheral blood, obtained on day 0 of AZD1222 vaccination. These receptors were collected from an adult in good health. Each CDR3 is given with its conserved first and last residue. D genes are given only for firm matches. Part of the rows lack a size; the others show once, few, many or a class for expanded clones.

v_gene,d_gene,abundance,j_gene,CDR3aa,CDR3nt
TRBV6-1,.,.,TRBJ1-5,CASSDGDRAGQPQHF,TGTGCCAGCAGTGACGGGGACCGCGCAGGTCAGCCCCAGCATTTT
TRBV21-1,.,.,TRBJ2-7,CASSPPKRGPGDYEQYF,TGTGCCAGCAGCCCACCCAAGAGGGGGCCAGGGGACTACGAGCAGTACTTC
TRBV2,TRBD1,.,TRBJ2-1,CASSRQGAYNEQFF,TGTGCCAGCAGTAGACAGGGGGCATACAATGAGCAGTTCTTC
TRBV6-2/TRBV6-3,.,.,TRBJ1-1,CASSSRGPNTEAFF,TGTGCCAGCAGTTCCAGGGGTCCTAACACTGAAGCTTTCTTT
TRBV4-3,.,.,TRBJ2-3,CASSPEGARGTDTQYF,TGCGCCAGCAGCCCGGAGGGGGCGAGAGGCACAGATACGCAGTATTTT
TRBV28,TRBD2,few,TRBJ2-7,CASSLPSGGAYEQYF,TGTGCCAGCAGTCTCCCTAGCGGGGGCGCCTACGAGCAGTACTTC
TRBV7-2,TRBD1,.,TRBJ1-4,CASSRQGLNEKLFF,TGTGCCAGCAGTCGACAGGGTCTAAATGAAAAACTGTTTTTT
TRBV29-1,.,.,TRBJ1-6,CSVAYAGVGNNSPLHF,TGCAGCGTTGCCTACGCAGGGGTGGGCAATAATTCACCCCTCCACTTT
TRBV6-4,.,.,TRBJ2-1,CASSESGGSAYNEQFF,TGTGCCAGCAGTGAATCTGGGGGAAGTGCGTACAATGAGCAGTTCTTC
TRBV11-2,TRBD1,once,TRBJ1-6,CASSVGTGGKSYNSPLHF,TGTGCCAGCAGCGTAGGGACAGGTGGAAAGTCCTATAATTCACCCCTCCACTTT
TRBV9,TRBD1,.,TRBJ1-1,CASSVVGTGVNTEAFF,TGTGCCAGCAGCGTAGTCGGGACAGGGGTTAACACTGAAGCTTTCTTT
TRBV6-5,.,.,TRBJ1-1,CASSIQGELNTEAFF,TGTGCCAGCAGTATTCAGGGCGAACTGAACACTGAAGCTTTCTTT
TRBV11-1,TRBD1,.,TRBJ1-6,CASSQDGTGSSPLHF,TGTGCCAGCAGTCAAGATGGGACAGGGAGTTCACCCCTCCACTTT
TRBV19,TRBD1,.,TRBJ1-3,CASLRGQVSTGNTIYF,TGTGCCAGCCTTAGGGGGCAGGTATCTACCGGAAACACCATATATTTT
TRBV5-1,TRBD1,.,TRBJ2-5,CASSPGTAKAEETQYF,TGCGCCAGCAGCCCGGGGACAGCCAAGGCCGAAGAGACCCAGTACTTC
TRBV29-1,.,.,TRBJ1-3,CSVEDNEGGNTIYF,TGCAGCGTTGAAGACAACGAAGGAGGAAACACCATATATTTT
TRBV19,.,.,TRBJ2-3,CASSQGLGDTQYF,TGTGCCAGTAGTCAAGGGTTGGGAGATACGCAGTATTTT
TRBV7-9,.,.,TRBJ2-7,CASSQDTEQYF,TGTGCCAGCAGCCAGGACACCGAGCAGTACTTC
TRBV6-6,.,once,TRBJ1-2,CASIDQLASGYTF,TGTGCCAGCATCGACCAATTGGCTAGTGGCTACACCTTC
TRBV18,.,.,TRBJ1-1,CASADSMNTEAFF,TGTGCCAGCGCCGACAGCATGAACACTGAAGCTTTCTTT
TRBV19,TRBD1,.,TRBJ2-7,CASSIGTGGLDEQYF,TGTGCCAGTAGTATAGGGACAGGGGGATTGGACGAGCAGTACTTC
TRBV18,.,.,TRBJ1-5,CASSPGSQPQHF,TGTGCCAGCTCACCGGGGAGTCAGCCCCAGCATTTT
TRBV2,.,many,TRBJ1-5,CASVSGVNQPQHF,TGTGCCAGCGTGTCAGGCGTAAATCAGCCCCAGCATTTT
TRBV30,.,.,TRBJ1-6,CAWRKEKNSPLHF,TGTGCCTGGAGGAAAGAAAAGAATTCACCCCTCCACTTT
TRBV13,.,once,TRBJ1-1,CASSLQGNTEAFF,TGTGCCAGCAGCTTACAGGGGAACACTGAAGCTTTCTTT
TRBV9,TRBD1,few,TRBJ1-4,CASSVGSGTAGEKLFF,TGTGCCAGCAGCGTAGGGTCCGGGACAGCAGGTGAAAAACTGTTTTTT
TRBV28,.,.,TRBJ1-5,CASSLLGFDQPQHF,TGTGCCAGCAGTTTGCTCGGGTTCGATCAGCCCCAGCATTTT
TRBV18,TRBD1,.,TRBJ1-1,CASSPRQGAGTEAFF,TGTGCCAGCTCCCCTAGACAGGGGGCCGGCACTGAAGCTTTCTTT
TRBV15,.,.,TRBJ2-7,CATSREPGHPVGF,TGTGCCACCAGCAGAGAACCCGGACACCCGGTTGGCTTC
TRBV4-1,.,.,TRBJ2-2,CASSQDWVGAGELFF,TGCGCCAGCAGCCAAGATTGGGTTGGCGCCGGGGAGCTGTTTTTT
TRBV5-1,.,.,TRBJ2-7,CASSLGAWEQYF,TGCGCCAGCAGCTTGGGGGCCTGGGAGCAGTACTTC
TRBV5-1,TRBD2,.,TRBJ2-7,CASSPSGTTSYEQYF,TGCGCCAGCAGCCCAAGCGGGACTACCTCCTACGAGCAGTACTTC
TRBV18,TRBD1,few,TRBJ2-7,CASSPRDRDEQYF,TGTGCCAGCTCACCAAGGGACAGGGACGAGCAGTACTTC
TRBV5-5,.,few,TRBJ2-7,CASSLPYEQYF,TGTGCCAGCAGCTTGCCCTACGAGCAGTACTTC
TRBV7-3,.,.,TRBJ1-6,CASSGQLIRSPLHF,TGTGCCAGCAGCGGCCAGCTAATTAGGTCACCCCTCCACTTT
TRBV9,.,.,TRBJ1-5,CASSVTGEGRPQHF,TGTGCCAGCAGCGTAACCGGCGAGGGGAGGCCCCAGCATTTT
TRBV5-6,TRBD1,.,TRBJ1-6,CASSQENRQGWSPLHF,TGTGCCAGCAGCCAAGAAAACCGACAGGGCTGGTCACCCCTCCACTTT
TRBV11-3,TRBD1,.,TRBJ1-1,CASSGQGVGTEAFF,TGTGCCAGCAGCGGACAGGGGGTCGGCACTGAAGCTTTCTTT
TRBV28,TRBD1,.,TRBJ2-7,CASSLGQGAVNEQYF,TGTGCCAGCAGTCTAGGACAGGGTGCTGTCAACGAGCAGTACTTC
TRBV28,.,.,TRBJ1-2,CASSAGTPYGYTF,TGTGCCAGCAGCGCAGGGACGCCCTATGGCTACACCTTC
TRBV6-8,TRBD2,.,TRBJ2-3,CASSYSGRVAGRSGTQYF,TGTGCCAGCAGTTACTCCGGACGGGTAGCGGGAAGATCAGGAACGCAGTATTTT
TRBV19,TRBD1,.,TRBJ1-5,CASSVQGERQPQHF,TGTGCCAGTAGTGTACAGGGGGAGAGACAGCCCCAGCATTTT
TRBV28,.,once,TRBJ1-1,CASSSHDSPMNTEAFF,TGTGCCAGCAGTTCACACGACAGCCCCATGAACACTGAAGCTTTCTTT
TRBV21-1,.,.,TRBJ1-1,CAGRGPPEAFF,TGTGCCGGGCGGGGCCCTCCTGAAGCTTTCTTT
TRBV6-4,.,once,TRBJ2-3,CASSDTTCRVSTDTQYF,TGTGCCAGCAGTGACACAACCTGTCGGGTAAGCACAGATACGCAGTATTTT
TRBV5-6,.,.,TRBJ2-7,CASSFRTGSYEQYF,TGTGCCAGCAGCTTCCGGACCGGGAGCTACGAGCAGTACTTC
TRBV5-1,TRBD2,.,TRBJ2-4,CASSFRAGGNLAKNIQYF,TGCGCCAGCAGCTTCAGAGCGGGGGGGAATCTAGCCAAAAACATTCAGTACTTC
TRBV7-9,.,.,TRBJ1-1,CASSLNSHIEAFF,TGTGCCAGCAGCCTAAACTCCCATATTGAAGCTTTCTTT
TRBV11-3,.,.,TRBJ2-7,CASSLGRNYEQYF,TGTGCCAGCAGCTTAGGACGGAACTACGAGCAGTACTTC
TRBV4-1,TRBD1,.,TRBJ2-5,CASSQFSRDRAYGTQYF,TGCGCCAGCAGCCAATTCAGCCGGGACAGGGCGTATGGGACCCAGTACTTC
TRBV20-1,.,.,TRBJ2-1,CSARGGNEQFF,TGCAGTGCGCGAGGGGGCAATGAGCAGTTCTTC
TRBV9,TRBD2,.,TRBJ2-1,CASSVGLAAFRNEQFF,TGTGCCAGCAGCGTAGGTCTAGCGGCCTTCAGGAATGAGCAGTTCTTC
TRBV6-6,.,.,TRBJ2-5,CASVRLPGAYRETQYF,TGTGCCAGCGTGAGACTACCCGGAGCATATCGAGAGACCCAGTACTTC